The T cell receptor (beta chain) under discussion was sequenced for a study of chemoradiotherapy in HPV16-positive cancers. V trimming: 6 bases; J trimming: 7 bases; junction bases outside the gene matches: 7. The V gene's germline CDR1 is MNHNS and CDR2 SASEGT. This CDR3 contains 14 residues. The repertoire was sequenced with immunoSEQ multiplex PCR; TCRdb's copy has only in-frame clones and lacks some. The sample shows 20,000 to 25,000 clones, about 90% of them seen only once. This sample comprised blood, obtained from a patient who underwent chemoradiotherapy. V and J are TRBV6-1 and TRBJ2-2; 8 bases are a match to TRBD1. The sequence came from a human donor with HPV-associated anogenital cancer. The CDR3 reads CASRRQGQGGELFF. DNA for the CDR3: TGTGCCAGCAGGCGACAGGGGCAGGGCGGGGAGCTGTTTTTT.